This T cell receptor (beta chain) was sequenced for a study of regulatory T cells in long-lasting Graves disease. This clonotype was detected many times. Investigators prepared the TCR beta libraries by applying iRepertoire HTBI primers and Arm-PCR of CDR3 regions. Original handling: Detected in the samples were just over 60 TRBV and about 15 TRBJ segments. TCRdb called the multiplex PCR reads again in MiXCR, with one record for every CDR3 protein. The V and J calls were determined by TCRdb, not by the authors. The sample carries approximately 480,000 distinct CDR3 sequences, 15% to 20% recorded once. The time point here: newly diagnosed GD, antithyroid drugs for less than 3 months. Generation of the TCR library employed RNA extracted from PBMCs. The sample was also reused in another study, on T cells in Graves' hyperthyroidism and ophthalmopathy. That work states: Uncontrolled infections, other autoimmune diseases, pregnancy or lactation led to exclusion of patients.

This clonotype originated in a man in his forties or fifties with Graves disease. This material consisted of peripheral blood mononuclear cells (PBMCs), taken at new diagnosis, from a patient treated with antithyroid drugs.

CDR3 DNA: TGTGCCAGCAGCCAAGGTTCGGCTTGGAACACTGAAGCTTTCTTT. Its translation: CASSQGSAWNTEAFF. The chain couples TRBV3-1 to TRBJ1-1; D gene ambiguous. V was clipped by 1 base and J by 1 base, with 10 bases between them. CDR1 is LGHDT, CDR2 YNNKEL, per germline (reference sequence). This CDR3 spans 15 amino acids.